Listed below are T cell receptor beta chains from one sample, sequenced in a study of Graves' ophthalmopathy and Graves' hyperthyroidism. MiXCR was run by TCRdb on the multiplex PCR reads, yielding one entry per CDR3 protein. This table has about 160,000 distinct CDR3 sequences, 35% to 50% appearing once. Sequenced input: peripheral blood. These receptors were taken from a man aged 25 to 40 with Graves' ophthalmopathy. Each CDR3 is given with its conserved first and last residue. Each record gives: D gene, V gene, J gene, clone size, CDR3 protein, CDR3 DNA. D genes are given only for firm matches. For some rows the clone size is stated as once, few or many, or as a class when expanded; others skip it.

D gene: TRBD1; V gene: TRBV28; J gene: TRBJ2-7; clone size: -; CDR3 protein: CASSLRAGGIYEQYF; CDR3 DNA: TGTGCCAGCAGTCTCCGGGCAGGGGGCATCTACGAGCAGTACTTC
D gene: TRBD1; V gene: TRBV11-2; J gene: TRBJ2-7; clone size: -; CDR3 protein: CASSLWDSASSYEQYF; CDR3 DNA: TGTGCCAGCAGCTTATGGGACAGTGCTAGCTCCTACGAGCAGTACTTC
D gene: -; V gene: TRBV4-3; J gene: TRBJ2-7; clone size: many; CDR3 protein: CASSPLMGPYEQYF; CDR3 DNA: TGCGCCAGCAGCCCGCTAATGGGCCCCTACGAGCAGTACTTC
D gene: -; V gene: TRBV10-3; J gene: TRBJ1-5; clone size: many; CDR3 protein: CATADNNLGQPQHF; CDR3 DNA: TGTGCCACCGCAGACAACAATCTCGGACAGCCCCAGCATTTT
D gene: TRBD1; V gene: TRBV7-2; J gene: TRBJ1-1; clone size: many; CDR3 protein: CASSRGQGRNTEAFF; CDR3 DNA: TGTGCCAGCAGCCGGGGACAGGGGAGGAACACTGAAGCTTTCTTT
D gene: TRBD2; V gene: TRBV7-2; J gene: TRBJ2-7; clone size: many; CDR3 protein: CASSLALAGVHEQYF; CDR3 DNA: TGTGCCAGCAGCTTAGCGCTAGCGGGAGTCCACGAGCAGTACTTC
D gene: TRBD1; V gene: TRBV3-1; J gene: TRBJ2-7; clone size: many; CDR3 protein: CASSPGQGQQYF; CDR3 DNA: TGTGCCAGCAGCCCCGGACAGGGGCAGCAGTACTTC
D gene: -; V gene: TRBV28; J gene: TRBJ2-2; clone size: many; CDR3 protein: CASKSDWRGTGELFF; CDR3 DNA: TGTGCCAGCAAATCGGACTGGCGCGGCACCGGGGAGCTGTTTTTT
D gene: -; V gene: TRBV6-2/TRBV6-3; J gene: TRBJ2-5; clone size: few; CDR3 protein: CASRPDIETQYF; CDR3 DNA: TGTGCCAGCAGGCCGGACATTGAGACCCAGTACTTC
D gene: -; V gene: TRBV6-4; J gene: TRBJ1-1; clone size: -; CDR3 protein: CASSDSYVQGGPPEAFF; CDR3 DNA: TGTGCCAGCAGTGACTCGTACGTACAGGGCGGGCCCCCCGAAGCTTTCTTT
D gene: -; V gene: TRBV4-1; J gene: TRBJ2-7; clone size: many; CDR3 protein: CASSQTEDSHPNEQYF; CDR3 DNA: TGCGCCAGCAGCCAAACGGAGGACTCCCACCCCAACGAGCAGTACTTC
D gene: TRBD1; V gene: TRBV20-1; J gene: TRBJ1-1; clone size: many; CDR3 protein: CSAKSGTGGATAEAFF; CDR3 DNA: TGCAGTGCTAAATCTGGGACAGGGGGCGCGACGGCCGAAGCTTTCTTT
D gene: -; V gene: TRBV27; J gene: TRBJ2-5; clone size: -; CDR3 protein: CASSPYHTGFRGAQYF; CDR3 DNA: TGTGCCAGCAGTCCCTATCACACAGGGTTTCGAGGGGCCCAGTACTTC
D gene: -; V gene: TRBV10-3; J gene: TRBJ2-5; clone size: many; CDR3 protein: CAISESLRGDPQETQYF; CDR3 DNA: TGTGCCATCAGTGAGTCCTTGAGGGGAGATCCCCAAGAGACCCAGTACTTC
D gene: -; V gene: TRBV6-1; J gene: TRBJ1-1; clone size: many; CDR3 protein: CASSLQGTEAFF; CDR3 DNA: TGTGCCAGCAGCTTACAGGGCACTGAAGCTTTCTTT
D gene: -; V gene: TRBV20-1; J gene: TRBJ2-7; clone size: many; CDR3 protein: CSANGRSYEQYF; CDR3 DNA: TGCAGTGCTAATGGGCGTTCCTACGAGCAGTACTTC
D gene: -; V gene: TRBV24-1; J gene: TRBJ1-1; clone size: many; CDR3 protein: CATSVGGRRAFF; CDR3 DNA: TGTGCCACCAGTGTTGGGGGAAGGAGAGCTTTCTTT
D gene: -; V gene: TRBV7-2; J gene: TRBJ1-5; clone size: -; CDR3 protein: CASSIGVVAQPQHF; CDR3 DNA: TGTGCCAGCAGCATAGGGGTAGTAGCTCAGCCCCAGCATTTT
D gene: TRBD1; V gene: TRBV28; J gene: TRBJ2-7; clone size: few; CDR3 protein: CASSPTGGPYEQYF; CDR3 DNA: TGTGCCAGCAGCCCGACAGGGGGCCCCTACGAGCAGTACTTC
D gene: -; V gene: TRBV30; J gene: TRBJ2-2; clone size: many; CDR3 protein: CAWSGGKLSTGELFF; CDR3 DNA: TGTGCCTGGAGTGGGGGGAAACTGAGCACCGGGGAGCTGTTTTTT
D gene: -; V gene: TRBV12-3/TRBV12-4; J gene: TRBJ2-4; clone size: -; CDR3 protein: CASSPSDSAGIQYF; CDR3 DNA: TGTGCCAGCAGCCCCTCGGACTCGGCGGGCATTCAGTACTTC
D gene: -; V gene: TRBV28; J gene: TRBJ1-2; clone size: -; CDR3 protein: CASSSPWSGDYYGYTF; CDR3 DNA: TGTGCCAGCAGTTCCCCGTGGTCCGGGGATTACTATGGCTACACCTTC
D gene: TRBD1; V gene: TRBV19; J gene: TRBJ1-1; clone size: many; CDR3 protein: CASSTLLKGQMNTEAFF; CDR3 DNA: TGTGCCAGTAGTACCCTCCTCAAGGGACAGATGAACACTGAAGCTTTCTTT
D gene: TRBD2; V gene: TRBV20-1; J gene: TRBJ2-5; clone size: many; CDR3 protein: CSAGGSGGTETQYF; CDR3 DNA: TGCAGTGCTGGCGGTAGCGGGGGCACGGAGACCCAGTACTTC
D gene: TRBD1; V gene: TRBV27; J gene: TRBJ1-1; clone size: once; CDR3 protein: CASSLGQGDEAFF; CDR3 DNA: TGTGCCAGCAGTTTAGGACAGGGGGACGAAGCTTTCTTT
D gene: -; V gene: TRBV24-1; J gene: TRBJ2-7; clone size: -; CDR3 protein: CATSDPVRREQYF; CDR3 DNA: TGTGCCACCAGTGATCCAGTCCGGCGGGAGCAGTACTTC
D gene: -; V gene: TRBV24-1; J gene: TRBJ2-5; clone size: many; CDR3 protein: CATSVGGAGETQYF; CDR3 DNA: TGTGCCACCAGTGTGGGGGGCGCCGGGGAGACCCAGTACTTC
D gene: TRBD1; V gene: TRBV6-1; J gene: TRBJ1-2; clone size: -; CDR3 protein: CASRIPGTDPYGYTF; CDR3 DNA: TGTGCCAGCAGAATTCCCGGGACAGATCCCTATGGCTACACCTTC
D gene: -; V gene: TRBV28; J gene: TRBJ1-1; clone size: -; CDR3 protein: CASRKTGRDTEAFF; CDR3 DNA: TGTGCCAGCAGGAAGACAGGACGGGACACTGAAGCTTTCTTT
D gene: -; V gene: TRBV27; J gene: TRBJ2-3; clone size: -; CDR3 protein: CASSLNRNTDTQYF; CDR3 DNA: TGTGCCAGCAGTTTAAATAGGAACACAGATACGCAGTATTTT
D gene: -; V gene: TRBV7-2; J gene: TRBJ2-5; clone size: many; CDR3 protein: CASSLGPSRETQYF; CDR3 DNA: TGTGCCAGCAGCTTAGGTCCCTCGCGGGAGACCCAGTACTTC
D gene: -; V gene: TRBV11-2; J gene: TRBJ1-3; clone size: many; CDR3 protein: CASSLDLRVFGNTIYF; CDR3 DNA: TGTGCCAGCAGCTTAGATCTAAGGGTGTTTGGAAACACCATATATTTT
D gene: -; V gene: TRBV20-1; J gene: TRBJ1-5; clone size: once; CDR3 protein: CSAMGWTNQPQHF; CDR3 DNA: TGCAGTGCTATGGGGTGGACGAATCAGCCCCAGCATTTT
D gene: TRBD2; V gene: TRBV6-5; J gene: TRBJ2-7; clone size: many; CDR3 protein: CASSWTSGAYEQYF; CDR3 DNA: TGTGCCAGCAGTTGGACTAGCGGGGCCTACGAGCAGTACTTC
D gene: -; V gene: TRBV5-1; J gene: TRBJ1-2; clone size: many; CDR3 protein: CASSWGTIDRKANYGYTF; CDR3 DNA: TGCGCCAGCAGCTGGGGAACCATAGACCGAAAAGCTAACTATGGCTACACCTTC
D gene: TRBD2; V gene: TRBV7-3; J gene: TRBJ2-5; clone size: many; CDR3 protein: CASSPGLAGPGQETQYF; CDR3 DNA: TGTGCCAGCAGCCCCGGACTAGCGGGCCCAGGCCAAGAGACCCAGTACTTC
D gene: TRBD2; V gene: TRBV6-1; J gene: TRBJ2-5; clone size: -; CDR3 protein: CASSGNSGYQETQYF; CDR3 DNA: TGTGCCAGCAGTGGAAATAGCGGGTACCAAGAGACCCAGTACTTC
D gene: -; V gene: TRBV5-5; J gene: TRBJ1-2; clone size: many; CDR3 protein: CASSSTTGGYTF; CDR3 DNA: TGTGCCAGCAGCTCGACGACGGGTGGCTACACCTTC
D gene: -; V gene: TRBV7-8; J gene: TRBJ2-4; clone size: -; CDR3 protein: CASSTNRQPSGIQYF; CDR3 DNA: TGTGCCAGCAGTACCAATAGACAGCCCTCGGGCATTCAGTACTTC
D gene: -; V gene: TRBV7-9; J gene: TRBJ1-5; clone size: many; CDR3 protein: CASSRGGDDQPQHF; CDR3 DNA: TGTGCCAGCAGCCGAGGGGGAGACGATCAGCCCCAGCATTTT
D gene: -; V gene: TRBV7-8; J gene: TRBJ1-2; clone size: few; CDR3 protein: CASSTQGVVDGYTF; CDR3 DNA: TGTGCCAGCAGCACACAGGGTGTGGTTGATGGCTACACCTTC
D gene: TRBD1; V gene: TRBV6-1; J gene: TRBJ1-2; clone size: few; CDR3 protein: CASSLGGQTNYGYTF; CDR3 DNA: TGTGCCAGCAGCCTGGGGGGACAGACTAACTATGGCTACACCTTC
D gene: -; V gene: TRBV19; J gene: TRBJ1-5; clone size: many; CDR3 protein: CASSLTGAGNQPQHF; CDR3 DNA: TGTGCCAGTAGTCTCACCGGGGCCGGCAATCAGCCCCAGCATTTT
D gene: -; V gene: TRBV20-1; J gene: TRBJ2-7; clone size: -; CDR3 protein: CSASGRNTYEQYF; CDR3 DNA: TGCAGTGCTAGCGGGAGAAACACCTACGAGCAGTACTTC
D gene: -; V gene: TRBV2; J gene: TRBJ2-2; clone size: many; CDR3 protein: CASIRDGNTGELFF; CDR3 DNA: TGTGCCAGCATACGGGACGGGAACACCGGGGAGCTGTTTTTT
D gene: -; V gene: TRBV6-2/TRBV6-3; J gene: TRBJ2-7; clone size: few; CDR3 protein: CASSYSGSPYEQYF; CDR3 DNA: TGTGCCAGCAGTTACTCGGGGTCTCCCTACGAGCAGTACTTC
D gene: -; V gene: TRBV6-5; J gene: TRBJ1-1; clone size: -; CDR3 protein: CASSYRRRDTEAFF; CDR3 DNA: TGTGCCAGCAGTTATCGCCGACGGGACACTGAAGCTTTCTTT
D gene: -; V gene: TRBV12-3/TRBV12-4; J gene: TRBJ1-3; clone size: -; CDR3 protein: CASSEGNTIYF; CDR3 DNA: TGTGCCAGCAGTGAGGGAAACACCATATATTTT
D gene: TRBD1; V gene: TRBV6-5; J gene: TRBJ2-7; clone size: -; CDR3 protein: CASSYGGQGSNEQYF; CDR3 DNA: TGTGCCAGCAGTTACGGGGGACAGGGTTCCAACGAGCAGTACTTC
D gene: TRBD1; V gene: TRBV5-1; J gene: TRBJ1-2; clone size: many; CDR3 protein: CASSGGTVGNGYTF; CDR3 DNA: TGCGCCAGCAGCGGGGGGACAGTAGGAAATGGCTACACCTTC
D gene: -; V gene: TRBV5-6; J gene: TRBJ2-5; clone size: -; CDR3 protein: CASSYGTNQETQYF; CDR3 DNA: TGTGCCAGCAGCTACGGGACAAACCAAGAGACCCAGTACTTC
D gene: -; V gene: TRBV6-1; J gene: TRBJ1-1; clone size: -; CDR3 protein: CASSAHRMNTEAFF; CDR3 DNA: TGTGCCAGCAGTGCGCACAGGATGAACACTGAAGCTTTCTTT
D gene: -; V gene: TRBV6-2/TRBV6-3; J gene: TRBJ1-5; clone size: many; CDR3 protein: CASSYPFQAQHF; CDR3 DNA: TGTGCCAGCAGTTACCCCTTTCAGGCCCAGCATTTT
D gene: -; V gene: TRBV5-8; J gene: TRBJ1-1; clone size: many; CDR3 protein: CASSRSDGNTEAFF; CDR3 DNA: TGTGCCAGCAGCCGCTCGGACGGGAACACTGAAGCTTTCTTT
D gene: TRBD1; V gene: TRBV5-1; J gene: TRBJ1-1; clone size: many; CDR3 protein: CASSITGTGGTEAFF; CDR3 DNA: TGCGCCAGCAGCATAACCGGGACAGGGGGCACTGAAGCTTTCTTT
D gene: -; V gene: TRBV19; J gene: TRBJ1-1; clone size: once; CDR3 protein: CASSPPKNTEAFF; CDR3 DNA: TGTGCCAGTTCACCGCCTAAAAACACTGAAGCTTTCTTT
D gene: -; V gene: TRBV6-1; J gene: TRBJ2-7; clone size: -; CDR3 protein: CASTLGFSYEQYF; CDR3 DNA: TGTGCCAGCACCCTGGGGTTTAGCTACGAGCAGTACTTC